What follows are 7 T cell receptor beta chains derived from one specimen sequenced in a study of blood T cells in healthy people across ages. Using a J-beta primer mix together with a sample-barcoded 5' primer, a second PCR was run for about 6 to 11 cycles. TCRdb used MiXCR to reprocess the 5' RACE reads, holding one entry per CDR3 protein. The sample includes around 1.5 million distinct CDR3 sequences, roughly 59% seen only once; the top ten take under 8.5%. Sequencing was performed on blood. The receptor set was obtained from a man aged 18 to 30 in good health.

V usage is TRBV5-4 and J usage is TRBJ1-4; 8 bases align to TRBD1. The germline CDR1 and CDR2 sequences are SGHNT and YYREEE (reference sequence). The CDR3 is 15 residues long. J was trimmed by 6 bases and V by 4 bases; bases with no gene match: 8. CDR3 DNA sequence: TGTGCCAGCAGCCACGACAGGGGAGAGGATGAAAAACTGTTTTTT. The encoded protein is CASSHDRGEDEKLFF.

This clonotype was detected a few times. This rearrangement joins TRBV6-2 or TRBV6-3 to TRBJ2-1, with 8 bases identical to TRBD1. Germline lookup yields CDR1 MNHEY and CDR2 SVGEGT. There are 13 residues in the CDR3. V dropped 9 bases and J dropped 6; count of bases not matched to a gene: 7. CDR3 amino acids: CASDRGPPNEQFF. The DNA for the CDR3 is TGTGCCAGTGACAGGGGCCCCCCCAATGAGCAGTTCTTC.

This clonotype was counted once. This chain joins TRBV12-3 or TRBV12-4 and TRBJ2-5, with D unclear. The DNA end favors TRBJ2-7, so the J call may be wrong. This CDR3 contains 16 residues. The CDR3 bases are TGTGCCAGCAGTTTAAGAAGAGAAAACGACGCCTACGAGCAGTACTTC. Translating it yields CASSLRRENDAYEQYF.

This rearrangement joins TRBV2 to TRBJ2-1; 8 bases map to TRBD1. J was trimmed by 8 bases and V by 5 bases; bases with no gene match: 8. The CDR3 consists of 14 residues. Germline V gene data show CDR1 as SNHLY and CDR2 as FYNNEI. The CDR3, as DNA: TGTGCCAGCAGTATGGACAGGGTCCATTATGAGCAGTTCTTC. Protein sequence: CASSMDRVHYEQFF.

A few counts support this clonotype. This sequence joins TRBV7-9 and TRBJ2-1; the D gene is possibly TRBD1 (5 bases). The V end was cut by 5 bases, the J end by 8 bases, with 13 bases between. CDR1 is SEHNR and CDR2 is FQNEAQ in the germline V gene (reference sequence). The length of the CDR3 is 13 residues. The CDR3 DNA reads TGTGCCAGCAGCCCCAAGGGGCGATATGAGCAGTTCTTC. Translation: CASSPKGRYEQFF.

The genes are TRBV27 and TRBJ1-1; TRBD1 aligns across 7 bases. The J segment lost 4 bases and the V segment lost 11 bases, leaving 4 bases of the junction unmatched. The CDR3 extends over 11 amino acids. The V gene's germline CDR1 is MNHEY and CDR2 SMNVEV (reference sequence). CDR3 DNA sequence: TGTGCCGGGGGACAGTTCACTGAAGCTTTCTTT. Protein: CAGGQFTEAFF.

The rearrangement uses TRBV30 and TRBJ2-3; tentative D call: TRBD2 (6 bases). Germline loops: CDR1 GTSNPN, CDR2 SVGIG (reference sequence). CDR3 length: 12 amino acids. The CDR3 region is CAHGGLADTQYF. CDR3 nucleotide sequence: TGTGCACACGGAGGGTTAGCAGATACGCAGTATTTT.